This TCR beta chain was found in a study of blood T cell repertoires in COVID-19. Study background: The study drew acute and convalescent COVID-19 samples from the United States, Italy and Spain. T cells, B-cell-depleted T cells, or PBMCs supplied cDNA or gDNA.

This clone was seen a single time. This CDR3 spans 15 amino acids. The V gene lost 2 bases and the J gene lost 7 bases, with 13 bases spanning the gap. Germline V lookup: CDR1 KGHDR, CDR2 SFDVKD. TCRdb keeps only in-frame clones here, not all; method: immunoSEQ multiplex PCR. Here the sample spans about 30,000 clones, roughly 90% being singletons. Sample: peripheral blood. The chain couples TRBV24-1 to TRBJ1-4; D remains unclear. The receptor comes from a man aged 65-85 years with active or convalescent COVID-19. CDR3 protein: CATSDSTAEGEKLFF. The CDR3 DNA reads TGTGCCACCAGTGATTCAACGGCTGAGGGTGAAAAACTGTTTTTT.